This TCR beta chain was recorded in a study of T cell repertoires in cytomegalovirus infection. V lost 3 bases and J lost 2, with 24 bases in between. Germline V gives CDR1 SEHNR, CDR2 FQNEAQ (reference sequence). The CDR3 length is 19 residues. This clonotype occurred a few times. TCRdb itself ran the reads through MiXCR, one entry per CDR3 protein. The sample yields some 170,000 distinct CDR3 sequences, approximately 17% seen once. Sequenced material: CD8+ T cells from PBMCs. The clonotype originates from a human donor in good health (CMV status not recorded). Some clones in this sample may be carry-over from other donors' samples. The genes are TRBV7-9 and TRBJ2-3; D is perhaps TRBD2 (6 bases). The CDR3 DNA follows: TGTGCCAGCAGCTTGCCGGGAGTGGGGCAGACAAAGACCACAGATACGCAGTATTTT. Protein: CASSLPGVGQTKTTDTQYF.